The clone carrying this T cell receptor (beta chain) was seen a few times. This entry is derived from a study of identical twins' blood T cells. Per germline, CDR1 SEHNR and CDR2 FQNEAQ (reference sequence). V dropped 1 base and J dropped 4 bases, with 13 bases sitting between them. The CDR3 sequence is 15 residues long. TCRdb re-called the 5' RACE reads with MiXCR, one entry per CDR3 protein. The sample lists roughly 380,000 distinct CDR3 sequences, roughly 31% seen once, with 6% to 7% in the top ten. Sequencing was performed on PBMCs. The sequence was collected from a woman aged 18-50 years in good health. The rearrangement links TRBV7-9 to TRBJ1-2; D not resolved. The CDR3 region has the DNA TGTGCCAGCAGCTTAGAGGTTGTCAGCAGCTATGGCTACACCTTC. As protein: CASSLEVVSSYGYTF.